Sequencing of this T cell receptor beta chain was carried out in a study of blood T cells in healthy people across ages. The people who gave samples were healthy Caucasians from Russia, aged roughly 6 to 100. The study isolated at least 6 million PBMCs from each sample. For the second PCR, which ran for about 7 to 11 cycles, a sample-barcoded 5' primer and a J-beta primer mix were used. Via MiXCR, TCRdb re-called the 5' RACE reads, giving one row per CDR3 protein. The sample lists about 1.5 million distinct CDR3 sequences; around 42% were seen once. The CDR3 runs 13 residues. V was trimmed by 3 bases and J by 2 bases, leaving 8 bases between them. Germline loops: CDR1 MDHEN, CDR2 SYDVKM.

The chain couples TRBV28 to TRBJ2-7; D might be TRBD1 or TRBD2, each matching 5 bases. Sequencing was done on a sample of blood. This receptor was taken from a woman aged 18-29 years in good health. CDR3 sequence: CASSFTGPYEQYF. CDR3 bases: TGTGCCAGCAGTTTTACGGGACCCTACGAGCAGTACTTC.